Below, 27 T cell receptor beta chains from the same sample are listed, as sequenced in a study of blood T cell repertoires in COVID-19. Libraries were prepared by immunoSEQ multiplex PCR; TCRdb keeps only in-frame clonotypes and omits some of them. Altogether over 85,000 clones are present, around 84% being singletons, with the ten largest covering around 3%. The sequenced sample consisted of peripheral blood. These receptors originate from a man aged 45-65 years with active or convalescent COVID-19.

The rearrangement uses TRBV5-1 and TRBJ2-2, with D hard to call. The V end was cut by 4 bases, the J end by 2 bases, with 9 bases between. The CDR3 sequence is 14 residues long. Germline V gene data show CDR1 as SGHRS and CDR2 as YFSETQ. CDR3 sequence reads: CASSATQNTGELFF. CDR3 coding DNA: TGCGCCAGCAGCGCGACACAAAACACCGGGGAGCTGTTTTTT.

The rearrangement links TRBV5-1 to TRBJ2-1, with 7 positions matching TRBD1. From germline, CDR1 is SGHRS and CDR2 YFSETQ. The CDR3 runs to 15 residues. The trim removed 7 bases at V and 3 bases at J, leaving 10 bases unmatched. CDR3 loop: CASAQATGIYNEQFF. The CDR3 DNA is TGCGCCAGCGCCCAAGCGACAGGGATCTACAATGAGCAGTTCTTC.

The rearrangement joins TRBV6-6 to TRBJ2-7, with D tentatively TRBD1 (8 bases). Trimming shortened V by 8 bases and J by 2 bases, and 13 bases separated the two germline ends. CDR1 MNHNY and CDR2 SVGAGI come from the germline V gene (reference sequence). CDR3 size: 13 residues. CDR3 protein: CASQGAGAYEQYF. CDR3 DNA: TGTGCCAGCCAGGGGGCGGGGGCCTACGAGCAGTACTTC.

This clone showed up just once. CDR3: CASSSGQGDNQPQHF. The CDR3 coding sequence is TGTGCCAGCAGCTCAGGACAGGGGGACAATCAGCCCCAGCATTTT. The chain combines TRBV5-4 with TRBJ1-5; 10 nucleotides agree with TRBD1. Unmatched junction bases numbered 3, after V lost 3 bases and J lost 3 bases. The germline V gene has CDR1 SGHNT and CDR2 YYREEE (reference sequence). The CDR3 has 15 amino acids.

The gene calls are TRBV15 and TRBJ1-2; the match to TRBD1 covers 7 bases. The CDR3 is made up of 14 amino acids. V dropped 5 bases and J dropped 3; count of bases not matched to a gene: 6. CDR1 LNHNV and CDR2 YYDKDF come from the germline V gene (reference sequence). The CDR3 sequence: CATSGHRGDYGYTF. CDR3 DNA: TGTGCCACCAGCGGACACAGGGGCGACTATGGCTACACCTTC.

This chain uses TRBV2 with TRBJ1-1; the D gene is possibly TRBD1 (5 bases). Germline-derived CDR1 and CDR2 are SNHLY and FYNNEI. V dropped 6 bases and J dropped 1 base, with 9 bases sitting between them. The CDR3 runs 13 residues. CDR3 protein: CASRPQGNTEAFF. In DNA form, the CDR3 reads TGTGCCAGCAGGCCCCAGGGGAACACTGAAGCTTTCTTT. Full variable domain (remainder filled in from reference TRBV2 and TRBJ1-1): EPEVTQTPSHQVTQMGQEVILRCVPISNHLYFYWYRQILGQKVEFLVSFYNNEISEKSEIFDDQFSVERPDGSNFTLKIRSTKLEDSAMYFCASRPQGNTEAFFGQGTRLTVV.

The chain uses TRBV12-3 or TRBV12-4 and TRBJ2-5; D is unclear. The V end was cut by 6 bases, the J end by 4 bases, with 3 bases between. The CDR3 covers 10 residues. For the CDR3, the DNA is TGTGCCAGCAGCCGAGAGACCCAGTACTTC. Translated: CASSRETQYF.

V gene TRBV2 combines with J gene TRBJ2-7; 8 positions match TRBD2. Germline trimming cut 5 bases from V and 3 bases from J; bases unmatched to any gene: 6. This CDR3 contains 14 residues. In germline, CDR1 is SNHLY, CDR2 FYNNEI. CDR3 nucleotides: TGTGCCAGCAGTAACCTAGCGGGCCTCTACGAGCAGTACTTC. Translated, it gives CASSNLAGLYEQYF. Full variable domain (missing parts from reference TRBV2 and TRBJ2-7): EPEVTQTPSHQVTQMGQEVILRCVPISNHLYFYWYRQILGQKVEFLVSFYNNEISEKSEIFDDQFSVERPDGSNFTLKIRSTKLEDSAMYFCASSNLAGLYEQYFGPGTRLTVT.

This rearrangement joins TRBV7-6 to TRBJ2-2, with 7 bases that match TRBD1. With V trimmed by 6 bases and J by 4 bases, 11 bases remained unmatched. CDR1 is SGHVS, CDR2 FNYEAQ, per germline. The CDR3 sequence is 16 residues long. CDR3 sequence reads: CASSLTGQSVTGELFF. The CDR3 DNA sequence: TGTGCCAGCAGTTTGACGGGACAGTCCGTCACCGGGGAGCTGTTTTTT.

CDR3 DNA sequence: TGCGCCAGCAGCCAAGATTCCCGGACAGGGTTAGGTCGAGCTGGAAACACCATATATTTT. The encoded protein is CASSQDSRTGLGRAGNTIYF. This chain connects TRBV4-1 to TRBJ1-3, with 8 bases matching TRBD1. Trimming removed 0 bases from V and 2 bases from J; junction bases left unmatched: 15. CDR1 is MGHRA, CDR2 YSYEKL, per germline. The CDR3 runs 20 residues.

This clone was picked up one time. The chain combines TRBV10-1 with TRBJ2-1, with 12 positions matching TRBD2. In germline, CDR1 is WNHNN, CDR2 SYGVQD (reference sequence). V gave up 4 bases and J gave up 0 bases; unmatched junction bases: 10. The CDR3 runs to 19 residues. CDR3 in DNA: TGCGCCAGCAGTGGAGGGGCTAGCGGGGGGGGATTCTCCTACAATGAGCAGTTCTTC. Translating it yields CASSGGASGGGFSYNEQFF.

The rearrangement joins TRBV3-1 (or the pseudogene TRBV3-2) to TRBJ2-2, with D possibly matching TRBD1 (5 bases). V was shortened by 0 bases and J by 0 bases, with 8 bases between the two germline ends. The CDR3 is 16 residues long. From germline, CDR1 is LGHDT and CDR2 YNNKEL (reference sequence). CDR3 sequence reads: CASSQDTGPNTGELFF. CDR3 nucleotides: TGTGCCAGCAGCCAAGATACAGGTCCGAACACCGGGGAGCTGTTTTTT.

The V gene is TRBV5-4, the J gene TRBJ1-1, with D unresolved. The V and J ends lost 3 bases and 1 base respectively, with 16 bases between them. This CDR3 is 16 amino acids long. Germline CDR1 and CDR2: SGHNT and YYREEE (reference sequence). The CDR3 DNA sequence: TGTGCCAGCAGCTCTCAGGCGACGGGGAAGAACACTGAAGCTTTCTTT. Protein: CASSSQATGKNTEAFF.

V usage is TRBV29-1 and J usage is TRBJ2-5; 10 bases match TRBD1. J gave up 5 bases and V 3 bases, and 6 bases lay outside the gene matches. The germline gives CDR1 SQVTM, CDR2 ANQGSEA. The CDR3 covers 14 residues. Here the CDR3 DNA reads TGCAGCGTTGAGGGGACAGGGGTGGCGGAGACCCAGTACTTC. Amino acids: CSVEGTGVAETQYF. Filled out from reference TRBV29-1 and TRBJ2-5, the complete variable domain reads SAVISQKPSRDICQRGTSLTIQCQVDSQVTMMFWYRQQPGQSLTLIATANQGSEATYESGFVIDKFPISRPNLTFSTLTVSNMSPEDSSIYLCSVEGTGVAETQYFGPGTRLLVL.

This clone was detected once. This chain uses TRBV19 with TRBJ1-2, with a weak D call TRBD1 (5 bases). CDR3 size: 16 residues. CDR1 and CDR2 from the germline V gene are LNHDA and SQIVND (reference sequence). Trimming cost V 7 bases and J 2 bases, with 20 bases left between them. The CDR3 coding sequence is TGTGCCAGTACCCCCCAGGGATGGGGGGAAAACTATGGCTACACCTTC. It specifies CASTPQGWGENYGYTF. The variable domain in full, with the rest retrieved from reference TRBV19 and TRBJ1-2, is DGGITQSPKYLFRKEGQNVTLSCEQNLNHDAMYWYRQDPGQGLRLIYYSQIVNDFQKGDIAEGYSVSREKKESFPLTVTSAQKNPTAFYLCASTPQGWGENYGYTFGSGTRLTVV.

The J gene is TRBJ1-5, the V gene TRBV6-2 or TRBV6-3, with TRBD1 identical over 9 bases. CDR3 size: 16 residues. Germline CDR1 reads MNHEY; CDR2 reads SVGEGT. V gave up 5 bases and J gave up 6 bases; unmatched junction bases: 11. This chain's CDR3 is CASSDHRGQVGQPQHF. CDR3 nucleotides: TGTGCCAGCAGTGACCACAGGGGGCAAGTCGGTCAGCCCCAGCATTTT.

The chain uses TRBV15 and TRBJ2-5; 7 bases agree with TRBD1. The CDR3 totals 15 residues. J gave up 2 bases and V 1 base, and 4 bases lay outside the gene matches. Germline CDR1 reads LNHNV; CDR2 reads YYDKDF (reference sequence). The CDR3 loop is CATSRGEGQQETQYF. The CDR3 DNA reads TGTGCCACCAGCAGAGGTGAGGGACAGCAAGAGACCCAGTACTTC.

CDR3 sequence: CASSTTAFHEQFF. In nucleotides, the CDR3 is TGTGCCAGCAGTACGACAGCCTTTCATGAGCAGTTCTTC. The rearrangement links TRBV6-5 to TRBJ2-1, with D perhaps matching TRBD1 (5 bases). The CDR3 is 13 residues long. Germline CDR1 is MNHEY and CDR2 is SVGAGI. Between the trimmed V and J ends, which lost 5 bases and 8 bases, there was a span of 13 bases.

The gene calls are TRBV12-3 or TRBV12-4 and TRBJ1-4; D gene uncertain. The germline V and J ends were trimmed by 5 bases and 8 bases, with 6 bases remaining between them. The CDR3 is 11 amino acids. DNA for the CDR3: TGTGCCAGCAGTGTGACAGAAAAACTGTTTTTT. It yields the protein CASSVTEKLFF.

This clone was recorded once. The J gene is TRBJ1-4, the V gene TRBV28, with D possibly matching TRBD1 (5 bases). There are 15 residues in the CDR3. The V gene's germline CDR1 is MDHEN and CDR2 SYDVKM. V gave up 7 bases and J gave up 0 bases, with 12 bases separating them. The CDR3 DNA reads as TGTGCCAGCAACGGACACGATGCAACTAATGAAAAACTGTTTTTT. Its translation is CASNGHDATNEKLFF.

This clone was observed a handful of times. The CDR3 loop is CAIRSGLAGGEYNEQFF. CDR3 nucleotides: TGTGCCATCAGAAGCGGCCTAGCGGGGGGGGAATACAATGAGCAGTTCTTC. The V and J genes are TRBV10-3 and TRBJ2-1; TRBD2 matches at 12 bases. The V gene's germline CDR1 is ENHRY and CDR2 SYGVKD. The CDR3 length is 17 residues. V lost 6 bases to trimming and J lost 4 bases; unmatched junction nucleotides: 10.

The chain carries TRBV6-5 and TRBJ1-2; D unresolved. The CDR3 loop spans 12 amino acids. Germline V CDR1 and CDR2: MNHEY, SVGAGI. V lost 6 bases to trimming and J lost 7 bases, with 12 bases between them. The chain's CDR3 is CASRSFEAGYTF. CDR3 in DNA: TGTGCCAGCAGATCTTTTGAGGCTGGCTACACCTTC.

The J gene is TRBJ1-5, the V gene TRBV15; D uncertain. Germline V gene sequence: CDR1 LNHNV, CDR2 YYDKDF (reference sequence). V shed 1 base and J shed 0 bases, with 7 bases lying between them. The CDR3 sequence is 15 residues long. The CDR3 here is CATSRVQYSNQPQHF. CDR3 DNA sequence: TGTGCCACCAGCAGAGTACAGTATAGCAATCAGCCCCAGCATTTT.

This sequence joins TRBV5-5 and TRBJ1-1; D is unclear. Between the trimmed V and J ends, which lost 1 base and 1 base, there was a span of 11 bases. Germline assignment: CDR1 SGHKS and CDR2 YYEKEE (reference sequence). The CDR3 covers 15 residues. CDR3 DNA: TGTGCCAGCAGCTTGCTCGGGTCCGCGAACACTGAAGCTTTCTTT. This encodes CASSLLGSANTEAFF.

The V call is TRBV28, the J call TRBJ1-4, with 8 nucleotides matching TRBD1. The V segment lost 5 bases and the J segment 7 bases; nucleotides outside the gene matches: 9. The CDR3 consists of 15 residues. Germline V gene lookup returns CDR1 MDHEN and CDR2 SYDVKM. The DNA for the CDR3 is TGTGCCAGCAGTGACGGACAGGGCGGACTTGAAAAACTGTTTTTT. This translates into CASSDGQGGLEKLFF.

This clone was found once. The CDR3 nucleotides are TGCGCCAGCAGCTTGGAGACTAGCGTACGAAATGAGCAGTTCTTC. Its translation: CASSLETSVRNEQFF. The chain recombines TRBV5-1 with TRBJ2-1; the match to TRBD2 covers 8 bases. The V gene end was trimmed by 0 bases and the J gene end by 7 bases; junction bases not matched to a gene: 6. The CDR3 extends over 15 amino acids. From germline, CDR1 is SGHRS and CDR2 YFSETQ.

The chain uses TRBV6-6 and TRBJ2-1, with 11 positions matching TRBD2. From germline, CDR1 is MNHNY and CDR2 SVGAGI (reference sequence). Trimming took 8 bases from V and 9 from J; bases not matched to a gene: 12. There are 15 residues in the CDR3. The CDR3 sequence: CASRRPDSGGAEQFF. The CDR3 DNA follows: TGTGCCAGCCGAAGGCCCGATAGCGGGGGGGCTGAGCAGTTCTTC.